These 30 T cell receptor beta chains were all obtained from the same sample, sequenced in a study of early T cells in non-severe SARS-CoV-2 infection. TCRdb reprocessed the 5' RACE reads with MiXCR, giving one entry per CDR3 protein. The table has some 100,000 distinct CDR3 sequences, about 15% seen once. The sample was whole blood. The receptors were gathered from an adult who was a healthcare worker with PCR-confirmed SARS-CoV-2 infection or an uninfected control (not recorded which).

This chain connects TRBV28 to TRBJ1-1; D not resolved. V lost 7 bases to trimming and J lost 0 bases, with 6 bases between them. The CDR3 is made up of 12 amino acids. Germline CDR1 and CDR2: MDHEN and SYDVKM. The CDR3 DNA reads TGTGCCAGCATCAATCTGAACACTGAAGCTTTCTTT. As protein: CASINLNTEAFF.

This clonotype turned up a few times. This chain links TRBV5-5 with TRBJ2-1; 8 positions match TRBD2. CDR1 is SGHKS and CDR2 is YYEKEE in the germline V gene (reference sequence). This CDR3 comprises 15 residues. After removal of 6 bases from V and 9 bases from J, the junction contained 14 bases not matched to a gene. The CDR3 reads CASTPSGTREGEQFF. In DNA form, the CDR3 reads TGTGCCAGCACCCCCTCCGGGACTAGAGAGGGTGAGCAGTTCTTC.

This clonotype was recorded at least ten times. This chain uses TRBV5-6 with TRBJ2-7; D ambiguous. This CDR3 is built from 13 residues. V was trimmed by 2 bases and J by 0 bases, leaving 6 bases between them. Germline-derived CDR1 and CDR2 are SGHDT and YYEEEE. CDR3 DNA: TGTGCCAGCAGCTTTGGCAGCTCCTACGAGCAGTACGTC. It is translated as CASSFGSSYEQYV.

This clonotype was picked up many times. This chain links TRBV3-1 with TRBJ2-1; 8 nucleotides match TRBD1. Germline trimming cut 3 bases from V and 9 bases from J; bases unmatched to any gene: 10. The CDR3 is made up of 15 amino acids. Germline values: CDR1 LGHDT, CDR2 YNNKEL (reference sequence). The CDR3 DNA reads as TGTGCCAGCAGCCACGGGGCAGGGGGCGGAGGTGAGCAGTTCTTC. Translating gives CASSHGAGGGGEQFF.

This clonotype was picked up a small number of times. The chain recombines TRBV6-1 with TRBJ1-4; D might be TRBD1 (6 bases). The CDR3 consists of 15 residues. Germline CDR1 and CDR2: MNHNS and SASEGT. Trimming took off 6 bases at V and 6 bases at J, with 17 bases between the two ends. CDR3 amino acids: CASRRGGGLYEKLFF. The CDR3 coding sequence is TGTGCCAGCAGGCGAGGTGGGGGGCTCTATGAAAAACTGTTTTTT.

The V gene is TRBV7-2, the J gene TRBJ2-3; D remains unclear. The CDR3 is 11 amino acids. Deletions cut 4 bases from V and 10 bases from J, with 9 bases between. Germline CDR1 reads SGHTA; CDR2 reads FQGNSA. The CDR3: CASSYARSQYF. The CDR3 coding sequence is TGTGCCAGCAGCTACGCCCGGTCGCAGTATTTT.

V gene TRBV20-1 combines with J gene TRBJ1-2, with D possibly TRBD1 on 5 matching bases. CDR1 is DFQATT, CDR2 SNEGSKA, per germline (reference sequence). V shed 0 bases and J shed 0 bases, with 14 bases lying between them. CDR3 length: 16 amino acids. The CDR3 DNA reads TGCAGTGCTAGAGATCAAAGGGGATCGGCTAACTATGGCTACACCTTC. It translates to CSARDQRGSANYGYTF.

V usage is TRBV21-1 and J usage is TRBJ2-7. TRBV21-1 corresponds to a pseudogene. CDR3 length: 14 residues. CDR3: CASSNTAMSCEQYV. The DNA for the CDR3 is TGTGCCAGCAGCAACACAGCCATGTCCTGCGAGCAGTACGTC.

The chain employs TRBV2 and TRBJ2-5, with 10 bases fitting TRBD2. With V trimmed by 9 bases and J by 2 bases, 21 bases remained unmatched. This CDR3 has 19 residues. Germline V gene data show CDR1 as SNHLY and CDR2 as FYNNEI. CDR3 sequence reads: CARESRTSGNSRPQETQYF. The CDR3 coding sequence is TGTGCCAGAGAGAGTAGAACTAGCGGGAACTCTAGGCCTCAAGAGACCCAGTACTTC.

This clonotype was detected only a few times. In DNA form, the CDR3 reads TGTGCCAGCAGCTTATTCGGGAATTCGGAGACCCAGTACTTC. It specifies CASSLFGNSETQYF. The chain combines TRBV7-2 with TRBJ2-5; D may be TRBD2 (5 bases). V was trimmed by 2 bases and J by 5 bases, leaving 12 bases between them. The germline CDR1 and CDR2 sequences are SGHTA and FQGNSA. The CDR3 is 14 residues long. Based on the CDR3 plus reference TRBV7-2 and TRBJ2-5, the full variable domain is GAGVSQSPSNKVTEKGKDVELRCDPISGHTALYWYRQSLGQGLEFLIYFQGNSAPDKSGLPSDRFSAERTGGSVSTLTIQRTQQEDSAVYLCASSLFGNSETQYFGPGTRLLVL.

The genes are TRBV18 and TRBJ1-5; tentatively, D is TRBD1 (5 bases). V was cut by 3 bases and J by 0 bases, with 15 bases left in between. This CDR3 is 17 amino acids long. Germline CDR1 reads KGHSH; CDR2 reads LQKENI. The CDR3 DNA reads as TGTGCCAGCTCACCGGCGCGGGGCGTGCTTAGCAATCAGCCCCAGCATTTT. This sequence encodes CASSPARGVLSNQPQHF.

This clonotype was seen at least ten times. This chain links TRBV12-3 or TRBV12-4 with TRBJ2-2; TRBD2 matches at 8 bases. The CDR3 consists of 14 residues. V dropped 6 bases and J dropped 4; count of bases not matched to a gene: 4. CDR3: CASRLAAGTGELFF. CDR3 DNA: TGTGCCAGCAGACTAGCGGCGGGCACCGGGGAGCTGTTTTTT.

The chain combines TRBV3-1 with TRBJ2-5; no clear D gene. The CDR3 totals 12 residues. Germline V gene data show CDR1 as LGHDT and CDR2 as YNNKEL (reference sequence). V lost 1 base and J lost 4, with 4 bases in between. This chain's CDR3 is CASSQVSETQYF. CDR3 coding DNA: TGTGCCAGCAGCCAAGTCTCAGAGACCCAGTACTTC.

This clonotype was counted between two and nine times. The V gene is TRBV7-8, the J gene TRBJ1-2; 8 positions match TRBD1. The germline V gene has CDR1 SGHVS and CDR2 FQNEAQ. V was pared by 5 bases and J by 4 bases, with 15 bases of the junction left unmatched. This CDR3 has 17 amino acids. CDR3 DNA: TGTGCCAGCAGCCTCACGTCGGGACAGGAGGGATCCTATGGCTACACCTTC. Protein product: CASSLTSGQEGSYGYTF. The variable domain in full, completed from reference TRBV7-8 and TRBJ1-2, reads GAGVSQSPRYKVAKRGQDVALRCDPISGHVSLFWYQQALGQGPEFLTYFQNEAQLDKSGLPSDRFFAERPEGSVSTLKIQRTQQEDSAVYLCASSLTSGQEGSYGYTFGSGTRLTVV.

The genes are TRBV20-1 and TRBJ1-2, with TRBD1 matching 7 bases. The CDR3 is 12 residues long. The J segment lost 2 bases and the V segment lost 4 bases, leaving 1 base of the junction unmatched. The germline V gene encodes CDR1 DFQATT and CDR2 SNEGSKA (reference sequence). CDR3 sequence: CSAKDRNYGYTF. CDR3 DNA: TGCAGTGCTAAGGACAGGAACTATGGCTACACCTTC.

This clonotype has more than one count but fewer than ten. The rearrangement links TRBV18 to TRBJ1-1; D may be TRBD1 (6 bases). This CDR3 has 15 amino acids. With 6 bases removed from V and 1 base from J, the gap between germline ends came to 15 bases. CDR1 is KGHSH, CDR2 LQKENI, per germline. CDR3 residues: CASSGGTGANTEAFF. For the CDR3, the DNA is TGTGCCAGCTCGGGGGGCACAGGAGCGAACACTGAAGCTTTCTTT. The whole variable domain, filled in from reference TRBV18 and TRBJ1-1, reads NAGVMQNPRHLVRRRGQEARLRCSPMKGHSHVYWYRQLPEEGLKFMVYLQKENIIDESGMPKERFSAEFPKEGPSILRIQQVVRGDSAAYFCASSGGTGANTEAFFGQGTRLTVV.

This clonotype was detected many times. The CDR3 nucleotides read TGTGCCAGCAGCAAAGGGCGGCGGGACAGGGGGCCGGAAGGGCAGTTCTTC. Translating it yields CASSKGRRDRGPEGQFF. The rearrangement links TRBV21-1 to TRBJ2-1; the table names TRBD1, a call not compared with the DNA. TRBV21-1 is designated a pseudogene. CDR3 size: 17 residues.

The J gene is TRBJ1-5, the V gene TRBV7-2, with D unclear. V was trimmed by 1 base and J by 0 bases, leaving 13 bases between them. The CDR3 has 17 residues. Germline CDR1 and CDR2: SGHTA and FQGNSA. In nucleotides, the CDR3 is TGTGCCAGCAGCTTAGGATTTCGGGTGTCTAGCAATCAGCCCCAGCATTTT. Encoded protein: CASSLGFRVSSNQPQHF.

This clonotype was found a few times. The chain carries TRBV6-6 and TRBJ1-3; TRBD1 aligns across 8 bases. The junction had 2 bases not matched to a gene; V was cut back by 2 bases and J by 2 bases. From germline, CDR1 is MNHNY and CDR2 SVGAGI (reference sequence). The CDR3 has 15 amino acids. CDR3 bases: TGTGCCAGCAGTTACACAGGGGGTACTGGAAACACCATATATTTT. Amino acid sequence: CASSYTGGTGNTIYF.

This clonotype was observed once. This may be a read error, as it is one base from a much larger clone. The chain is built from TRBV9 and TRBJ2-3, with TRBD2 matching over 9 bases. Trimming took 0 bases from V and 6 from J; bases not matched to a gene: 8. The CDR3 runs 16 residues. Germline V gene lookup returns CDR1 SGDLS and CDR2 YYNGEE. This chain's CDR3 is CASSVGSGGGADTQYF. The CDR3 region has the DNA TGTGCCAGCAGCGTAGGATCTGGCGGGGGGGCCGATACGCAGTATTTT.

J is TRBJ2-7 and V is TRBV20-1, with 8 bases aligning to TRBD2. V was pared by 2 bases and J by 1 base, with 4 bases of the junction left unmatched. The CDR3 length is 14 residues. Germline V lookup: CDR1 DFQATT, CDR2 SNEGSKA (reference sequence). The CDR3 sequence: CSARRSGSSYEQYV. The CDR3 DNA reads TGCAGTGCTAGACGCAGCGGGAGTTCCTACGAGCAGTACGTC.

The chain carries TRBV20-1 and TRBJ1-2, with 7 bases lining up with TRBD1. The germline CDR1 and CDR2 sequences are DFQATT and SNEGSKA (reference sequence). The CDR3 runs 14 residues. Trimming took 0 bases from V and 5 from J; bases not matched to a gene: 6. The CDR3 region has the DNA TGCAGTGCTAGAGACAGGGGGAAGGAGTATGGCTACACCTTC. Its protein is CSARDRGKEYGYTF.

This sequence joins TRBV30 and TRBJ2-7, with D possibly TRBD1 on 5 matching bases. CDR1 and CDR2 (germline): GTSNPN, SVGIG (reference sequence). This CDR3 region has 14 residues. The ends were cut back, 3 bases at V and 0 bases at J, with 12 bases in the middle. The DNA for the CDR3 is TGTGCCTGGAGCACGGCAGGGTCCTCCTACGAGCAGTACGTC. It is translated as CAWSTAGSSYEQYV.

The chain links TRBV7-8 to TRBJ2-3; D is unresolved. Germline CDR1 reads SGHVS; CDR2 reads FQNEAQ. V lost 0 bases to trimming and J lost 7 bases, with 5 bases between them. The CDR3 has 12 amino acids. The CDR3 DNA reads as TGTGCCAGCAGCTTAGCCACGAATACGCAGTATTTT. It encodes CASSLATNTQYF.

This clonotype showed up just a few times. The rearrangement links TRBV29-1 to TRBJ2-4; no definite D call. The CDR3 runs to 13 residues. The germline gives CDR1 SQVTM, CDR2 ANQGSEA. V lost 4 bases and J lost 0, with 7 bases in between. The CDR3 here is CSVGGLAKNIQYF. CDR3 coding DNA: TGCAGCGTTGGAGGTTTAGCCAAAAACATTCAGTACTTC.

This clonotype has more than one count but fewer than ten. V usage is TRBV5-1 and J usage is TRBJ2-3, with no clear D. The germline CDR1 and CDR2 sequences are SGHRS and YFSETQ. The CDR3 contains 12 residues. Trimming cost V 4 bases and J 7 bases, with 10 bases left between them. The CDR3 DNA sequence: TGCGCCAGCAGCCCCAACTCAAATACGCAGTATTTT. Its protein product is CASSPNSNTQYF.

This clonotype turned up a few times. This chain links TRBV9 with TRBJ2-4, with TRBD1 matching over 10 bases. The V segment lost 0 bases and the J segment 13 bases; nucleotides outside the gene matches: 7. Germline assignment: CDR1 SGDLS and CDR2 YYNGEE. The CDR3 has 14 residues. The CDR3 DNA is TGTGCCAGCAGCGTAGACCAAGACAGGGGGCGGCAGTACTTC. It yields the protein CASSVDQDRGRQYF.

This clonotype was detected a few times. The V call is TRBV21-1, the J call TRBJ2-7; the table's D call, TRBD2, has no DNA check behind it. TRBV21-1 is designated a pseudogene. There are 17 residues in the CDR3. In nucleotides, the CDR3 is TGTGCCTTCCCGTCACAGCGGGGGGGCCACCGAGACTACGAGCAGTACGTC. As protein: CAFPSQRGGHRDYEQYV.

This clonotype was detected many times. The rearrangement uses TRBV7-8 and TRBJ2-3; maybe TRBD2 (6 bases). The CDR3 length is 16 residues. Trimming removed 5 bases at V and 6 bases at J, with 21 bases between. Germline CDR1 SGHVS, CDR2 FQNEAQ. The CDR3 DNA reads TGTGCCAGCAGCAAAACCGGGACTCTAATTTTGGATACGCAGTATTTT. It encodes CASSKTGTLILDTQYF.

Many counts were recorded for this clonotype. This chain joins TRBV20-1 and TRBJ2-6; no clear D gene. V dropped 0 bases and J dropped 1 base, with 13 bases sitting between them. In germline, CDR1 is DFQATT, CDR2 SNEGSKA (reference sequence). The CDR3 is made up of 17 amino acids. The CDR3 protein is CSARDWQANSGANVLTF. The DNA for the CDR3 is TGCAGTGCTAGAGACTGGCAGGCGAATTCTGGGGCCAACGTCCTGACTTTC.